The table lists the clone carrying this T cell receptor beta chain with a few counts. Antigen: not known. The sample comes from a study of T cell repertoires in cytomegalovirus infection. Study context: Public TCR beta signatures indicated both CMV infection and matching HLA type. Whole-study results and caveats: Cumulative frequency (of public TCR beta family members) identified carriers of CMV plus the relevant HLA. HLA-C-restricted CMV clonotypes gave the most frequent clonotype in two of eight donors.

TCRdb reprocessed the reads via MiXCR and lists one record per CDR3 protein. The sample contains some 480,000 distinct CDR3 sequences, about 33% of which appear only once. Germline CDR1 reads MNHEY; CDR2 reads SVGEGT. CDR3 length equals 17 residues. The junction had 14 bases not matched to a gene; V was cut back by 6 bases and J by 7 bases. The source is a human donor in good health (CMV status not recorded). Some clones in this sample may be carry-over from other donors' samples. The specimen was cultured PBMCs, collected from culture after CMV antigen stimulation. The chain couples TRBV6-2 or TRBV6-3 to TRBJ2-2, with 10 nucleotides matching TRBD2. DNA for the CDR3: TGTGCCAGCAGAGAACGACCAAGGACTAGCGGTTACGGGGAGCTGTTTTTT. It codes for CASRERPRTSGYGELFF.